These T cell receptor beta chains were read from a single sample in a study of T-cell memory formation after mild COVID-19. Via MiXCR, TCRdb re-called the 5' RACE reads, giving one row per CDR3 protein. Among about 29,000 distinct CDR3 sequences listed, less than 15% were seen once. The sequenced sample was PBMCs or a T cell subset sorted from them (not recorded which). The origin of the receptors is an adult woman who had mild COVID-19 (a few samples of this study predate the infection). Cell type and time point are not known. The conserved cysteine and the conserved F or W are not part of the CDR3 here.

j_call: TRBJ1-4
v_call: TRBV24-1
cdr3_aa: ATGTGNNEKLF

j_call: TRBJ2-5
v_call: TRBV15
cdr3_aa: ATSREPETQY

j_call: TRBJ1-5
v_call: TRBV12-3/TRBV12-4
cdr3_aa: ASSPTGISQPQH

j_call: TRBJ1-1
v_call: TRBV14
cdr3_aa: ASSQKGPRLRGEAF

j_call: TRBJ2-7
v_call: TRBV12-5
cdr3_aa: ASGPETGAYEQY

j_call: TRBJ2-1
v_call: TRBV5-4
cdr3_aa: ASSQQLAGNNEQF

j_call: TRBJ1-1
v_call: TRBV13
cdr3_aa: ASSLGLMRRVDF

j_call: TRBJ2-3
v_call: TRBV2
cdr3_aa: ASCGDLTDTQY

j_call: TRBJ2-1
v_call: TRBV27
cdr3_aa: ASSGTARGEQF

j_call: TRBJ2-7
v_call: TRBV27
cdr3_aa: ASSLVGQSSYEQY

j_call: TRBJ1-2
v_call: TRBV4-1
cdr3_aa: ASSHYRGQGGYT

j_call: TRBJ2-5
v_call: TRBV19
cdr3_aa: ASSPTGTAKTQY